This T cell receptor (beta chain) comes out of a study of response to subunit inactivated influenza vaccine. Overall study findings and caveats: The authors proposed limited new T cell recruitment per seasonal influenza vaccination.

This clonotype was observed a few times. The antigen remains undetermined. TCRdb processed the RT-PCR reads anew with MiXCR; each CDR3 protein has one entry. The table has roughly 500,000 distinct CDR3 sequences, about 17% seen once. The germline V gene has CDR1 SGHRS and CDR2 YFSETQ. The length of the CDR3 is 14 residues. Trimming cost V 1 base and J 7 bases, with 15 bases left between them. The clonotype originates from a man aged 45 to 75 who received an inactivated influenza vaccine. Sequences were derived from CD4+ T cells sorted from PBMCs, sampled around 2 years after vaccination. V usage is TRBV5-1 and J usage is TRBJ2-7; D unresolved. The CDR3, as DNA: TGCGCCAGCAGCTTGAGCCCGGGTCTGGGAGAGCAGTACTTC. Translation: CASSLSPGLGEQYF.